The 26 T cell receptor beta chains below all came from one sample that was sequenced in a study of identical twins. TCRdb ran MiXCR on the 5' RACE reads and lists one entry per CDR3 protein. The sample consists of roughly 690,000 distinct CDR3 sequences, over 5% of them appearing once. The sample was naive T cells sorted from blood. The receptors come from a man aged 18 to 30 in good health.

The genes are TRBV24-1 and TRBJ2-1; 7 nucleotides align to TRBD2. From germline, CDR1 is KGHDR and CDR2 SFDVKD. CDR3 length equals 14 residues. V lost 3 bases, J lost 8 bases, and 6 bases stayed unmatched. CDR3 protein: CATSDQTGGHEQFF. Here the CDR3 DNA reads TGTGCCACCAGTGATCAAACGGGAGGCCATGAGCAGTTCTTC.

This clonotype showed up many times. V is TRBV18 and J is TRBJ2-1, with 9 bases that match TRBD2. The V segment lost 1 base and the J segment 7 bases; nucleotides outside the gene matches: 2. The CDR3 covers 14 residues. In germline, CDR1 is KGHSH, CDR2 LQKENI. CDR3 nucleotide sequence: TGTGCCAGCTCACCACTGCGGGAGGGTAATGAGCAGTTCTTC. Its protein product is CASSPLREGNEQFF.

V and J are TRBV20-1 and TRBJ1-1; D may be TRBD1 (6 bases). The germline CDR1 and CDR2 sequences are DFQATT and SNEGSKA (reference sequence). This CDR3 spans 17 amino acids. V gave up 0 bases and J gave up 5 bases, with 22 bases separating them. The CDR3 protein is CSARDLATGAYGTEAFF. CDR3 nucleotide sequence: TGCAGTGCTAGAGATCTTGCCACGGGGGCCTATGGGACTGAAGCTTTCTTT.

This chain uses TRBV7-8 with TRBJ2-2; 8 nucleotides match TRBD2. This CDR3 has 15 residues. In germline, CDR1 is SGHVS, CDR2 FQNEAQ. With 7 bases clipped from V and 4 bases from J, the junction kept 8 bases outside the gene matches. CDR3 sequence reads: CASTAGGGATGELFF. The CDR3 nucleotides are TGTGCCAGCACCGCGGGGGGAGGTGCCACCGGGGAGCTGTTTTTT.

This clonotype was counted many times. This rearrangement joins TRBV15 to TRBJ2-3, with 10 bases fitting TRBD2. The CDR3 contains 14 residues. Germline lookup yields CDR1 LNHNV and CDR2 YYDKDF (reference sequence). V lost 9 bases and J lost 2; bases outside the gene matches: 5. The CDR3, as DNA: TGTGCCACGCAACTAGCGGGGATCACAGATACGCAGTATTTT. The encoded protein is CATQLAGITDTQYF. Filled out from reference TRBV15 and TRBJ2-3, the complete variable domain reads DAMVIQNPRYQVTQFGKPVTLSCSQTLNHNVMYWYQQKSSQAPKLLFHYYDKDFNNEADTPDNFQSRRPNTSFCFLDIRSPGLGDTAMYLCATQLAGITDTQYFGPGTRLTVL.

This chain joins TRBV27 and TRBJ2-7, with D unresolved. Trimming cost V 4 bases and J 3 bases, with 16 bases left between them. Looked up from germline, CDR1 is MNHEY and CDR2 is SMNVEV (reference sequence). CDR3 size: 15 residues. CDR3 nucleotide sequence: TGTGCCAGCAGTTCCACACCCCGGGTCTTCTACGAGCAGTACTTC. Amino acid sequence: CASSSTPRVFYEQYF.

This clonotype was counted at least ten times. This chain links TRBV27 with TRBJ1-1; D gene unclear. This CDR3 has 15 amino acids. CDR1 is MNHEY and CDR2 is SMNVEV in the germline V gene (reference sequence). Trimming left V 7 bases short and J 4 bases short, with 19 bases between. CDR3 loop: CASTNTVGSGTEAFF. The CDR3 region has the DNA TGTGCCAGCACTAATACGGTAGGGTCGGGCACTGAAGCTTTCTTT.

This clonotype was observed at least ten times. The rearrangement joins TRBV12-5 to TRBJ2-1; D not certain. This CDR3 is built from 15 residues. Between the trimmed V and J ends, which lost 1 base and 2 bases, there was a span of 9 bases. From germline, CDR1 is LGHNT and CDR2 FRNRAP. The CDR3 sequence is CASGLGIQTYNEQFF. The CDR3 nucleotides are TGTGCTAGTGGTTTGGGTATACAGACCTACAATGAGCAGTTCTTC.

This clonotype was detected many times. The chain links TRBV10-3 to TRBJ1-2; 7 nucleotides line up with TRBD1. The CDR3 sequence is 14 residues long. CDR1 and CDR2 (germline): ENHRY, SYGVKD. Losses at the gene ends were 3 bases for V and 0 bases for J; bases not matched to a gene: 1. The CDR3 is CAISEQGTNYGYTF. DNA for the CDR3: TGTGCCATCAGTGAACAGGGGACTAACTATGGCTACACCTTC.

This clonotype was seen repeatedly, ten times or more. This chain connects TRBV29-1 to TRBJ2-1, with TRBD2 identical over 9 bases. The ends lost 3 bases at V and 7 bases at J; junction bases unmatched: 7. Looked up from germline, CDR1 is SQVTM and CDR2 is ANQGSEA. The CDR3 length is 14 residues. CDR3 region: CSVDPSGILNEQFF. DNA of the CDR3: TGCAGCGTTGATCCTAGCGGGATCCTAAATGAGCAGTTCTTC.

This clonotype showed up many times. The chain is built from TRBV29-1 and TRBJ2-1, with TRBD1 as a possible D gene (5 bases). CDR1 SQVTM and CDR2 ANQGSEA come from the germline V gene. The V gene lost 7 bases and the J gene lost 7 bases, with 14 bases spanning the gap. The CDR3 is made up of 12 amino acids. This chain's CDR3 is CSGTTASNEQFF. CDR3 bases: TGCAGCGGGACGACAGCCTCAAATGAGCAGTTCTTC.

This clonotype was counted many times. The rearrangement joins TRBV12-3 or TRBV12-4 to TRBJ2-4, with D unresolved. Between the trimmed V and J ends, which lost 2 bases and 0 bases, there was a span of 5 bases. This CDR3 has 14 residues. The CDR3 DNA follows: TGTGCCAGCAGTTTAAGGGTAGCCAAAAACATTCAGTACTTC. This sequence encodes CASSLRVAKNIQYF.

This clonotype appeared a few times. This sequence joins TRBV2 and TRBJ2-7, with 9 nucleotides matching TRBD2. CDR3 length equals 14 residues. Trimming cost V 2 bases and J 6 bases; bases outside gene matches: 5. CDR1 is SNHLY and CDR2 is FYNNEI in the germline V gene. CDR3 nucleotide sequence: TGTGCCAGCAGTGAACCAGCGGGAGGACGCGAGCAGTACGTC. This encodes CASSEPAGGREQYV.

This clonotype showed up just a few times. The J gene is TRBJ2-1, the V gene TRBV29-1; TRBD2 agrees at 10 bases. The CDR3 covers 14 residues. Germline loops: CDR1 SQVTM, CDR2 ANQGSEA. The V gene end was trimmed by 7 bases and the J gene end by 5 bases; junction bases not matched to a gene: 8. In nucleotides, the CDR3 is TGCAGCGCCCAGAGGGGACTAGCGCACAATGAGCAGTTCTTC. Protein product: CSAQRGLAHNEQFF.

The rearrangement joins TRBV11-2 to TRBJ2-3; D is unresolved. V lost 5 bases to trimming and J lost 2 bases, with 17 bases between them. The length of the CDR3 is 16 residues. CDR1 is SGHAT and CDR2 is FQNNGV in the germline V gene. CDR3 in DNA: TGTGCCAGCAGCCCAGTTAACCCTTCCTACACAGATACGCAGTATTTT. This sequence encodes CASSPVNPSYTDTQYF.

In its sample, this clonotype was seen a few times. The V gene is TRBV7-9, the J gene TRBJ2-1, with 14 bases aligning to TRBD2. Germline CDR1 reads SEHNR; CDR2 reads FQNEAQ (reference sequence). V lost 2 bases, J lost 7 bases, and 4 bases stayed unmatched. The CDR3 has 16 amino acids. For the CDR3, the DNA is TGTGCCAGCAGCTTACCCTGGACTAGCGGGAGGAATGAGCAGTTCTTC. This encodes CASSLPWTSGRNEQFF.

For this clonotype: An end of the junction differs from the germline gene, which may be a read error. The V and J genes are TRBV19 and TRBJ2-1, with 7 positions matching TRBD2. The CDR3 runs to 11 residues. Germline V CDR1 and CDR2: LNHDA, SQIVND (reference sequence). CDR3 in amino acids: CASSISGDRVF. The CDR3 DNA is TGTGCCAGTAGTATCAGCGGGGATAGGGTCTTC.

The gene calls are TRBV4-1 and TRBJ1-5; D is perhaps TRBD1 (6 bases). Trimming pared 3 bases from V and 6 bases from J, leaving 15 bases between. This CDR3 contains 15 residues. Germline V gives CDR1 MGHRA, CDR2 YSYEKL. CDR3 amino acids: CASSQEGGASQPQHF. CDR3 bases: TGCGCCAGCAGCCAGGAGGGGGGGGCAAGTCAGCCCCAGCATTTT.

This clonotype was seen many times. The chain recombines TRBV7-2 with TRBJ2-3; TRBD2 matches 14 bases. Per germline, CDR1 SGHTA and CDR2 FQGNSA. This CDR3 has 15 amino acids. V trimming: 10 bases; J trimming: 5 bases; junction bases outside the gene matches: 8. CDR3 sequence: CATATSGRVGDTQYF. The CDR3 coding sequence is TGTGCCACCGCGACTAGCGGGAGGGTCGGAGATACGCAGTATTTT.

This clonotype occurred a few times. This chain links TRBV4-3 with TRBJ2-5; no definite D call. Trimming removed 4 bases from V and 2 bases from J, with 8 bases in between. CDR1 and CDR2 (germline): LGHNA, YSLEER. The CDR3 totals 13 residues. The CDR3 sequence: CASSPKIQETQYF. The CDR3 DNA reads as TGCGCCAGCAGCCCGAAGATTCAAGAGACCCAGTACTTC.

This clonotype was seen many times. The chain uses TRBV11-2 and TRBJ2-1; 10 bases are a match to TRBD2. Germline CDR1 reads SGHAT; CDR2 reads FQNNGV. The trim removed 5 bases at V and 9 bases at J, leaving 10 bases unmatched. The CDR3 totals 15 residues. The CDR3 region is CASSIQTSGLTEQFF. The CDR3 region has the DNA TGTGCCAGCAGCATCCAGACTAGCGGGTTGACTGAGCAGTTCTTC.

This clonotype was counted ten times or more. The rearrangement links TRBV7-9 to TRBJ2-1, with D perhaps being TRBD1 or TRBD2 (5 bases each). This CDR3 has 17 residues. CDR1 is SEHNR, CDR2 FQNEAQ, per germline (reference sequence). Trimming removed 6 bases from V and 0 bases from J, with 18 bases in between. The CDR3: CASRRGNGASSYNEQFF. CDR3 sequence (DNA): TGTGCCAGCAGAAGAGGGAACGGGGCGAGCTCCTACAATGAGCAGTTCTTC.

This clonotype was found many times. CDR3 residues: CSADRTRTQETQYF. The CDR3 nucleotides are TGCAGTGCTGACCGGACTAGGACACAAGAGACCCAGTACTTC. V is TRBV20-1 and J is TRBJ2-5; 7 nucleotides match TRBD2. The CDR3 consists of 14 residues. J gave up 2 bases and V 5 bases, and 8 bases lay outside the gene matches. Germline assignment: CDR1 DFQATT and CDR2 SNEGSKA (reference sequence).

This clonotype was picked up a small number of times. The chain combines TRBV5-4 with TRBJ1-2, with 8 positions matching TRBD1. Germline values: CDR1 SGHNT, CDR2 YYREEE (reference sequence). J was trimmed by 6 bases and V by 4 bases; bases with no gene match: 11. This CDR3 region has 15 residues. CDR3 loop: CASSTTGALGDGYTF. CDR3 in DNA: TGTGCCAGCAGCACGACAGGGGCTTTGGGGGATGGCTACACCTTC.

This clonotype was found many times. V usage is TRBV5-1 and J usage is TRBJ2-4, with 8 bases matching TRBD1. V lost 3 bases, J lost 2 bases, and 7 bases stayed unmatched. The CDR3 has 16 residues. From germline, CDR1 is SGHRS and CDR2 YFSETQ. DNA of the CDR3: TGCGCCAGCAGCTCCGGACAGGGAGTCACCAAAAACATTCAGTACTTC. This translates into CASSSGQGVTKNIQYF.

This clonotype came up many times. The chain is built from TRBV6-2 or TRBV6-3 and TRBJ2-1; no definite D call. The V end was cut by 0 bases, the J end by 0 bases, with 12 bases between. This CDR3 contains 17 residues. Germline CDR1 MNHEY, CDR2 SVGEGT. CDR3 protein: CASSYSPSKSSYNEQFF. CDR3 DNA sequence: TGTGCCAGCAGTTACTCGCCATCCAAGAGCTCCTACAATGAGCAGTTCTTC.